This T cell receptor beta chain derives from a study of cytomegalovirus exposure and HLA in healthy donors. This clone was counted a few times. The antigen remains undetermined. Primers for the PCR totalled 60 Vbeta and 13 Jbeta. The table came from immunoSEQ multiplex PCR; TCRdb's copy has only in-frame clones and leaves some out. The sample contains 68,000 or so clones, roughly 78% of which appear only once. The study's findings and limits: Later, an analysis found that common viral pathogens appeared to be linked with several of the most significant clusters.

The germline V and J ends were trimmed by 4 bases and 2 bases, with 11 bases remaining between them. CDR3 size: 15 residues. The V gene's germline CDR1 is SGHNT and CDR2 YENEEA. The sequenced sample consisted of PBMCs. This receptor was obtained from a woman in her twenties or thirties in good health and CMV-seronegative. The chain has TRBV11-3 and TRBJ2-2; maybe TRBD1 (5 bases). The CDR3 spells CASSSRRTNTGELFF. CDR3 in DNA: TGTGCCAGCAGCTCACGAAGGACAAACACCGGGGAGCTGTTTTTT.